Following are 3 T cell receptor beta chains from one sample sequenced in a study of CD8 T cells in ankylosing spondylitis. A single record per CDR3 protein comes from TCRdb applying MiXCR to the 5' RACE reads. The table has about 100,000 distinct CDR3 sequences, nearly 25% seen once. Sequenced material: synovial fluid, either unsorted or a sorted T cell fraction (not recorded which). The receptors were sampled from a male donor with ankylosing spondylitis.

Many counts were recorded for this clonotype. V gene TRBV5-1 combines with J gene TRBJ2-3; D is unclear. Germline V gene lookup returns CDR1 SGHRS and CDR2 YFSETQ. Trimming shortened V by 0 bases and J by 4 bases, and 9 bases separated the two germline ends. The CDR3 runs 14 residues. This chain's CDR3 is CASSLGLTADTQYF. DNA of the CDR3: TGCGCCAGCAGCTTGGGACTTACAGCAGATACGCAGTATTTT.

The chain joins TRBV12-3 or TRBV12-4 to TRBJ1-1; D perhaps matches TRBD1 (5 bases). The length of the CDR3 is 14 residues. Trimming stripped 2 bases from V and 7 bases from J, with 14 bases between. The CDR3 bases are TGTGCCAGCAGTTTACCTCAAGACAGCTTTGAAGCTTTCTTT. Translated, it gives CASSLPQDSFEAFF.

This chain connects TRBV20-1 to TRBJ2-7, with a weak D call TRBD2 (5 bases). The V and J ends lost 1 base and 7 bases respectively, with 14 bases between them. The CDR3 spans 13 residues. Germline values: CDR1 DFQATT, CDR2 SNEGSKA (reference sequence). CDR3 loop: CSARADFSGEQYF. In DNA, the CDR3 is TGCAGTGCTAGAGCTGACTTTTCGGGGGAGCAGTACTTC.